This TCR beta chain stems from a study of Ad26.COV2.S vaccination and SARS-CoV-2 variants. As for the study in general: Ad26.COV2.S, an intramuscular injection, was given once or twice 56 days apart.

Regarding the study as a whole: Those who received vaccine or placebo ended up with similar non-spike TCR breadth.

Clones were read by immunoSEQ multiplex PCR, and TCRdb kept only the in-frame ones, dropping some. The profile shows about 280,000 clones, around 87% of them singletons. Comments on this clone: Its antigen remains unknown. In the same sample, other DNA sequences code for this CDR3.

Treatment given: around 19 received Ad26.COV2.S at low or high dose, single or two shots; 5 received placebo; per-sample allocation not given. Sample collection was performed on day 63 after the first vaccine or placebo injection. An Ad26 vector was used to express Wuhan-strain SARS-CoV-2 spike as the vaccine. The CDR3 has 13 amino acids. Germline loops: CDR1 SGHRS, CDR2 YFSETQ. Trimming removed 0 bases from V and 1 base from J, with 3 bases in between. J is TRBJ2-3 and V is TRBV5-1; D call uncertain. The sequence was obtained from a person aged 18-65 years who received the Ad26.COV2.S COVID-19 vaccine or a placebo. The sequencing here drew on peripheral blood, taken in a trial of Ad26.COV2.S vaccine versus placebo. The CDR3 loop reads CASSLGGTDTQYF. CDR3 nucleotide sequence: TGCGCCAGCAGCTTGGGAGGCACAGATACGCAGTATTTT.